One sample yielded the 14 T cell receptor beta chains listed below, sequenced in a study of T cell changes during pregnancy in multiple sclerosis. The assay was immunoSEQ multiplex PCR, and TCRdb's table has in-frame clones only and misses some. The sample carries about 54,000 clones, about 91% recorded once. The sequenced sample was peripheral blood, obtained after pregnancy. These TCRs come from a female donor in good health, enrolled as a control in a pregnancy study.

CDR3 protein: CATRITGAYGYTF. CDR3 coding DNA: TGTGCCACCAGGATTACAGGGGCGTATGGCTACACCTTC. The chain joins TRBV27 to TRBJ1-2, with 7 positions matching TRBD1. With 10 bases clipped from V and 5 bases from J, the junction kept 10 bases outside the gene matches. From germline, CDR1 is MNHEY and CDR2 SMNVEV (reference sequence). This CDR3 has 13 amino acids.

This sequence joins TRBV6-1 and TRBJ2-5; a weak D match, TRBD2 (6 bases). The V end lost 7 bases, the J end lost 0 bases, and 15 bases lay between the germline ends. This CDR3 has 15 residues. CDR1 and CDR2 (germline): MNHNS, SASEGT. The CDR3 protein is CASTEVGRYQETQYF. Written as DNA, the CDR3 is TGTGCCAGCACCGAAGTTGGGAGGTACCAAGAGACCCAGTACTTC.

V is TRBV30 and J is TRBJ1-2; D call uncertain. This CDR3 has 16 amino acids. The germline V gene encodes CDR1 GTSNPN and CDR2 SVGIG (reference sequence). Trimming stripped 3 bases from V and 2 bases from J, with 19 bases between. CDR3 in amino acids: CAWRKANLQQNYGYTF. The CDR3 bases are TGTGCCTGGAGAAAAGCGAACCTCCAGCAAAACTATGGCTACACCTTC.

This rearrangement joins TRBV14 to TRBJ2-7; TRBD1 aligns across 8 bases. The CDR3 is 17 amino acids. Unmatched junction bases numbered 12, after V lost 0 bases and J lost 5 bases. CDR1 SGHDN and CDR2 FVKESK come from the germline V gene. The CDR3 DNA follows: TGTGCCAGCAGCCAAGATTGGGGCGCAGGGGGCTACCACGAGCAGTACTTC. Translation gives CASSQDWGAGGYHEQYF.

This chain connects TRBV6-4 to TRBJ1-2; no reliable D call. Germline V gives CDR1 MRHNA, CDR2 SNTAGT. The length of the CDR3 is 14 residues. V lost 3 bases and J lost 5, with 13 bases in between. The CDR3 nucleotides are TGTGCCAGCAGTGATACTCAGGTTTCGTATGGCTACACCTTC. Translated: CASSDTQVSYGYTF.

V and J are TRBV2 and TRBJ2-7, with 12 bases identical to TRBD1. The CDR3 is 15 amino acids. Germline CDR1 SNHLY, CDR2 FYNNEI. J was trimmed by 5 bases and V by 9 bases; bases with no gene match: 11. The CDR3 reads CASRSGTGGLNEQYF. The CDR3 bases are TGTGCCAGTCGTTCCGGGACAGGGGGCTTGAACGAGCAGTACTTC.

The rearrangement uses TRBV6-5 and TRBJ1-1; the D gene is possibly TRBD1 (6 bases). Trimming cost V 6 bases and J 1 base, with 15 bases left between them. CDR1 is MNHEY, CDR2 SVGAGI, per germline. This CDR3 spans 15 amino acids. The CDR3 region is CASSNQGWGNTEAFF. The CDR3 DNA follows: TGTGCCAGCAGCAACCAGGGGTGGGGGAACACTGAAGCTTTCTTT.

The chain recombines TRBV7-9 with TRBJ1-3; TRBD1 is a possible D gene (6 bases). The CDR3 contains 14 residues. Germline assignment: CDR1 SEHNR and CDR2 FQNEAQ (reference sequence). Trimming took off 6 bases at V and 1 base at J, with 10 bases between the two ends. The CDR3 loop is CASRPQGSGNTIYF. Written as DNA, the CDR3 is TGTGCCAGCAGGCCGCAGGGGTCTGGAAACACCATATATTTT.

V gene TRBV28 combines with J gene TRBJ1-5; D unresolved. The CDR3 loop spans 14 amino acids. The ends were cut back, 3 bases at V and 9 bases at J, with 15 bases in the middle. Germline-derived CDR1 and CDR2 are MDHEN and SYDVKM. CDR3: CASSFQSGAGPQHF. CDR3 DNA: TGTGCCAGCAGTTTTCAGTCAGGCGCAGGGCCCCAGCATTTT.

The V call is TRBV2, the J call TRBJ1-5; no clear D gene. In germline, CDR1 is SNHLY, CDR2 FYNNEI. Trimming removed 4 bases from V and 5 bases from J, with 12 bases in between. The CDR3 runs to 14 residues. The CDR3 reads CASSGMGADQPQHF. The CDR3 DNA reads as TGTGCCAGCAGTGGTATGGGAGCTGATCAGCCCCAGCATTTT.

The chain uses TRBV28 and TRBJ2-2; D unclear. Germline values: CDR1 MDHEN, CDR2 SYDVKM. With 6 bases removed from V and 5 bases from J, the gap between germline ends came to 10 bases. This CDR3 has 13 residues. The CDR3 nucleotides are TGTGCCAGCAGCCCCCCCAGTACCGGGGAGCTGTTTTTT. It specifies CASSPPSTGELFF.

This clone showed up just once. The V and J genes are TRBV11-3 and TRBJ2-7, with D possibly being TRBD2 (5 bases). This CDR3 contains 14 residues. Germline V gives CDR1 SGHNT, CDR2 YENEEA. The V and J ends lost 0 bases and 2 bases respectively, with 8 bases between them. This chain's CDR3 is CASSLEGGTYEQYF. In nucleotides, the CDR3 is TGTGCCAGCAGCTTAGAAGGAGGAACCTACGAGCAGTACTTC.

The genes are TRBV4-3 and TRBJ1-5, with 10 bases identical to TRBD1. Per germline, CDR1 LGHNA and CDR2 YSLEER. Trimming removed 0 bases from V and 6 bases from J; junction bases left unmatched: 2. The CDR3 has 15 amino acids. CDR3 in amino acids: CASSQDWTGGQPQHF. DNA of the CDR3: TGCGCCAGCAGCCAAGATTGGACAGGGGGTCAGCCCCAGCATTTT.

The J gene is TRBJ2-7, the V gene TRBV12-5, with 7 bases matching TRBD1. The CDR3 length is 11 residues. Trimming removed 9 bases from V and 2 bases from J; junction bases left unmatched: 1. Germline CDR1 reads LGHNT; CDR2 reads FRNRAP. CDR3 protein: CASQGAYEQYF. Written as DNA, the CDR3 is TGTGCTAGCCAGGGGGCCTACGAGCAGTACTTC.